This T cell receptor (beta chain) was identified during a study of shared clonotypes between healthy human individuals. V gave up 0 bases and J gave up 2 bases, with 15 bases separating them. The CDR3 runs 17 residues. CDR1 is SEHNR, CDR2 FQNEAQ, per germline (reference sequence). Method: immunoSEQ multiplex PCR; TCRdb's copy keeps in-frame clones and lacks some. The table includes about 2.3 million clones, approximately 93% detected once. The V and J genes are TRBV7-9 and TRBJ2-3; TRBD2 is a possible D gene (6 bases). This sequence originates from a man younger than 30 in good health. Some clones in this sample may be carry-over from other donors' samples. Input material: naive CD4+ T cells from PBMCs. As to subset: CD45RA+ positively selected. Written as DNA, the CDR3 is TGTGCCAGCAGCTTAGCGATAGCCGGGGGACCCACAGATACGCAGTATTTT. Its translation is CASSLAIAGGPTDTQYF.